This paragraph reports one T cell receptor beta chain. Antigen specificity is unknown. At one boundary the junction diverges from the germline segment, which might be a read error. This sample's time point: pre-sensitization, week 0. Treatment reported: therapeutic diphenylcyclopropenone sensitization with weekly scalp DPC. Prior to each patch test being applied, blood was drawn. Original handling: Between about 23,224 and 700,000 TCRs appeared in each sample, and the median stood at about 93,000. TCRdb re-called the RACE reads with MiXCR, one entry per CDR3 protein. The V and J calls and clone size are TCRdb's, not the authors'. The data contain some 360,000 distinct CDR3 sequences, roughly 4.6% of them singletons. The data were obtained in a study of human T cells and chemical hapten exposure. Study results and caveats: In comparison with controls, expanded TCRs gave rise to a significantly larger number of large CDR3 similarity clusters.

The CDR3 has 12 residues. This sequence joins TRBV12-3 or TRBV12-4 and TRBJ2-7; D remains unclear. The starting material was whole blood, obtained in connection with sensitization to the hapten diphenylcyclopropenone (DPC). The origin of this receptor is a woman in her forties or fifties with alopecia areata. Some clones in this sample may be carry-over from other donors' samples. The CDR3 bases are TGTGCCACCAGTCTGGGGTTGGGAGAGCAGTACTTC. Its protein is CATSLGLGEQYF.